This TCR beta chain was obtained from a study of shared clonotypes between healthy human individuals. Study background: Contributing individuals were two females and three males aged 18 to 49. Three plates were used per donor for CD4 naive, three for CD4 memory, two for CD8 naive and one for CD8 memory.

Findings and limits, study-wide: Genetic and exposure-history diversity was limited by the few donors. Around 4.7% was the fraction of naive CD4 clonotypes found shared across several donors.

TCRdb's table, derived via immunoSEQ multiplex PCR, lists solely in-frame clones and lacks some. The data hold some 1 million clones, with about 75% observed a single time. To note about this clone: Its antigen remains unidentified.

This CDR3 has 16 amino acids. The germline V and J ends were trimmed by 5 bases and 5 bases, with 20 bases remaining between them. Germline CDR1 MNHEY, CDR2 SMNVEV (reference sequence). The chain recombines TRBV27 with TRBJ2-3, with D possibly TRBD1 on 6 matching bases. This receptor was identified in a man in his late teens or twenties in good health. The sample taken for sequencing was memory CD4+ T cells sorted from blood. Subset here: CD45RA-negative fraction. CDR3 DNA: TGTGCCAGCAGTCATACTAACAGGGTACGTCAAGATACGCAGTATTTT. Its protein is CASSHTNRVRQDTQYF.